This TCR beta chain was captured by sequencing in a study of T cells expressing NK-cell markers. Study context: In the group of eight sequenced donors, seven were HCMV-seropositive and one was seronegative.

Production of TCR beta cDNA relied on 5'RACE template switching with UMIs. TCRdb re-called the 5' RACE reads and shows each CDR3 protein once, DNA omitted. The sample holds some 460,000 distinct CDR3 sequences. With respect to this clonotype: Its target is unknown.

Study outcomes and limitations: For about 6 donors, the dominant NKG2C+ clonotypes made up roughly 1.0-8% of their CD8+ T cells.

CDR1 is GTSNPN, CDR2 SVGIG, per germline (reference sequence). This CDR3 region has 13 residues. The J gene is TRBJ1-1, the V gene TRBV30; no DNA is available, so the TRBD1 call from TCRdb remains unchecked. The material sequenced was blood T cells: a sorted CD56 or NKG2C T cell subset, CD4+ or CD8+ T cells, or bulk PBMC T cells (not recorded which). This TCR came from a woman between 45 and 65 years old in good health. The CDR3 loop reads CAWILTGKTEAFF.